The text below deals with one T cell receptor (beta chain). Its antigen remains unknown. RNA, once extracted, was reverse transcribed into cDNA for use as the sequencing template. Data came from immunoSEQ multiplex PCR; TCRdb stores just in-frame clones and leaves some out. The table includes around 60,000 clones, about 45% detected once. Germline assignment: CDR1 SQVTM and CDR2 ANQGSEA. V shed 6 bases and J 4 bases; nucleotides not matched to a gene: 7. This CDR3 region has 13 residues. The treatment denotes: oral pan-JAK inhibitor, 5-10 mg twice daily. Alopecia areata patients gave lesional scalp punch biopsies and peripheral blood samples. These data originate in a study of CD8+ T cells in alopecia areata. Study-level points and caveats: Sequencing of scalp samples also includes resident alphabeta T cells from normal skin. Scalp clonality dropped significantly under tofacitinib, as did expanded CD8+ top-100 clones. One nonresponder makes the tie between baseline CD8+ expansion and response uncertain.

The sequence derives from a human donor with alopecia areata. The sample was CD8+ T cells sorted from blood, taken around week 37, from a patient treated with tofacitinib. V gene TRBV29-1 combines with J gene TRBJ1-1; TRBD1 agrees at 8 bases. The CDR3 sequence is CSVPGQGGTEAFF. CDR3 bases: TGCAGCGTCCCCGGACAGGGTGGCACTGAAGCTTTCTTT.